This entry lists 6 T cell receptor beta chains sequenced from one sample in a study of metastatic and nonmetastatic thyroid tumors. TCRdb re-clonotyped the PCR reads via MiXCR. The top ten clones hold just under 7.5% of a sample with approximately 15,000 clones, approximately 20% of them seen once. Treatment of any kind had been given to no patient before thyroid surgery. The sample consisted of adjacent normal tissue. These receptors all stem from a female donor with papillary thyroid cancer or a benign thyroid nodule (not recorded which). Some clones in this sample may be carry-over from other donors' samples.

This clone was seen a handful of times. V is TRBV7-2 and J is TRBJ1-2, with 12 bases matching TRBD1. Unmatched junction bases numbered 11, after V lost 5 bases and J lost 4 bases. CDR1 and CDR2 from the germline V gene are SGHTA and FQGNSA. This CDR3 is 17 amino acids long. DNA for the CDR3: TGTGCCAGCAGCCTATCGACCGGGACAGGGGGCGGCTATGGCTACACCTTC. Translating it yields CASSLSTGTGGGYGYTF.

By its share, this clone is medium-sized (0.01 to 0.1%). The chain is built from TRBV24-1 and TRBJ2-1; 8 bases agree with TRBD2. J was trimmed by 4 bases and V by 3 bases; bases with no gene match: 4. Germline V lookup: CDR1 KGHDR, CDR2 SFDVKD. The CDR3 is 15 residues long. In nucleotides, the CDR3 is TGTGCCACCAGTGATGCTAGCGGGTTTTACAATGAGCAGTTCTTC. It is translated as CATSDASGFYNEQFF.

As to this clone: A much larger clone differs from this one at a single base, so this may be a read error. The CDR3 region is CASSVGSDEKLFF. CDR3 nucleotide sequence: TGTGCCAGCAGCGTAGGGAGTGATGAAAAACTGTTTTTT. The chain recombines TRBV9 with TRBJ1-4; D is undetermined. The CDR3 extends over 13 amino acids. Trimming cost V 0 bases and J 6 bases, with 6 bases left between them. Germline-derived CDR1 and CDR2 are SGDLS and YYNGEE.

This clone was observed at least ten times. This sequence joins TRBV7-2 and TRBJ2-6, with D possibly called TRBD1 or TRBD2 (5 bases each). Germline values: CDR1 SGHTA, CDR2 FQGNSA. With 5 bases removed from V and 3 bases from J, the gap between germline ends came to 11 bases. The CDR3 spans 15 residues. The CDR3 coding sequence is TGTGCCAGCAGCCGAGGTGGGGGTGGGGCCAACGTCCTGACTTTC. This translates into CASSRGGGGANVLTF.

This clone counts as medium-sized. The chain carries TRBV6-4 and TRBJ2-2; tentatively, D is TRBD2 (6 bases). Germline V gives CDR1 MRHNA, CDR2 SNTAGT. This CDR3 is 20 amino acids long. Trimming shortened V by 4 bases and J by 2 bases, and 26 bases separated the two germline ends. CDR3 nucleotides: TGTGCCAGCAGTGCCCCTCCTGGTGGCGGGATTGGCCTTAACACCGGGGAGCTGTTTTTT. Its translation is CASSAPPGGGIGLNTGELFF.

This clone was seen many times. The chain links TRBV12-3 or TRBV12-4 to TRBJ2-1, with TRBD2 identical over 11 bases. J lost 10 bases, V lost 7 bases, and 12 bases had no gene match. The CDR3 extends over 15 amino acids. CDR3 protein: CASTPGGLAVREQFF. CDR3 nucleotide sequence: TGTGCCAGCACCCCCGGGGGACTAGCGGTCAGGGAGCAGTTCTTC.